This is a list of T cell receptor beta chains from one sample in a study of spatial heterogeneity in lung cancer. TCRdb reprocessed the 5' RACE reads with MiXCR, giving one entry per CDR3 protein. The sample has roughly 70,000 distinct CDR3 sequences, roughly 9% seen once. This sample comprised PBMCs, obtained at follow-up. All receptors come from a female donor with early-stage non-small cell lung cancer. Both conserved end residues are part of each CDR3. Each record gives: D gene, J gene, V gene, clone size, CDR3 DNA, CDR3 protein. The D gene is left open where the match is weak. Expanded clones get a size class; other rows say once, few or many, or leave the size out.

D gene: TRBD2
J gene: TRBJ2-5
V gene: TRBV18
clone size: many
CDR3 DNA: TGTGCCAGCTCACCACCTACTAGCGGGGCGACCCAGTACTTC
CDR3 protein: CASSPPTSGATQYF

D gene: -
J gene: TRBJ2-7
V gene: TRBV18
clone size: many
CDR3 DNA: TGTGCCAGCCACCAGGGGCGGGAGTACGAGCAGTACTTC
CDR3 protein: CASHQGREYEQYF

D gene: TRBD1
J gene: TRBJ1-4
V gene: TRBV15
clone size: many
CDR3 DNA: TGTGCCACCAGCGAAGCAGGGGGAATCGAGCCGTTTTTT
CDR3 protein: CATSEAGGIEPFF

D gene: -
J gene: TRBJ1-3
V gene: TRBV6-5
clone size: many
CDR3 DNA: TGTGCCAGCAGTTACGGGCAGGGCGGAAACACCATATATTTT
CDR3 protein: CASSYGQGGNTIYF

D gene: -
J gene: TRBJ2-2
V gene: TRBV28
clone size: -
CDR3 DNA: TGTGCCAGCAGTTTATACGGGGTTAACACCGGGGAGCTGTTTTTT
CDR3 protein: CASSLYGVNTGELFF

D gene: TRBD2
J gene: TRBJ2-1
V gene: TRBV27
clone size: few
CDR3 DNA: TGTGCCAGCAGTTTAAGGACTAGCGGGAGGGCCCAAGGCAATGAGCAGTTCTTC
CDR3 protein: CASSLRTSGRAQGNEQFF

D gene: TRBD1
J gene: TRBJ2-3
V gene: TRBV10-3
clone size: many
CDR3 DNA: TGTGCCATCAGTCAACGGGCAGGGGGCACGGATACGCAGTATTTT
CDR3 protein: CAISQRAGGTDTQYF

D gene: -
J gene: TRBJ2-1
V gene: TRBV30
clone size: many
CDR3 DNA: TGTGCCTGCCCTAAAGGGCAGAGCTACAATGAGCAGTTCTTC
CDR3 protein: CACPKGQSYNEQFF

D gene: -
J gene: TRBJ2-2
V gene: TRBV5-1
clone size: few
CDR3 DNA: TGCGCCAGCAGCTTGGGACCAACGAACACCGGGGAGCTGTTTTTT
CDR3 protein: CASSLGPTNTGELFF

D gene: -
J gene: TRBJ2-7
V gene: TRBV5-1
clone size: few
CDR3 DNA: TGCGCCAGCAGCTTCGCTTTGCCACCTCCTCAGGGCTACGAGCAGTACTTC
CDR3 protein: CASSFALPPPQGYEQYF

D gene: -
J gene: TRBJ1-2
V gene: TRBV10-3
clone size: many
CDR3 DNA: TGTGCCATCAGTGATAGGGGACCGAACTATGGCTACACCTTC
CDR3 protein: CAISDRGPNYGYTF

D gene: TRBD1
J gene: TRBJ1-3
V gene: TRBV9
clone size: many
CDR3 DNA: TGTGCCAGCAGCCTCGACAGGGCTGGAAACACCATATATTTT
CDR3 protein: CASSLDRAGNTIYF

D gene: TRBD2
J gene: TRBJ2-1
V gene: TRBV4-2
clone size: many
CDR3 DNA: TGTGCCAGCAGCCGCCCCTCACTAGCGGGGTACAATGAGCAGTTCTTC
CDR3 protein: CASSRPSLAGYNEQFF

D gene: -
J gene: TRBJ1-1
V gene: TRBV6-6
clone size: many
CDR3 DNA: TGTGCCATCGACCAAGGGGGGGACACTGAAGCTTTCTTT
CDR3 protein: CAIDQGGDTEAFF

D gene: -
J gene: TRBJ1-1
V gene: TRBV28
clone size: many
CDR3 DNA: TGTGCCAGCAGTTTAAGCCAGGGATTTCTTGAAGCTTTCTTT
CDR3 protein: CASSLSQGFLEAFF

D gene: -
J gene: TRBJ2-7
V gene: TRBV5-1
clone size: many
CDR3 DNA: TGCGCCAGCAGCACTTTGACAAGCTACGAGCAGTACTTC
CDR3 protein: CASSTLTSYEQYF

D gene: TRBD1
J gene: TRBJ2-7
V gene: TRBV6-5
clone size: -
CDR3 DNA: TGTGCCAGCAGTTATTCCAATCCGGGACAGGGGTCCTACGAGCAGTACTTC
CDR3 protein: CASSYSNPGQGSYEQYF

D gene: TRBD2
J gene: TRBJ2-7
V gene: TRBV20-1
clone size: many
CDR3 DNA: TGCAGTTCCCGCGGGACTAGCGTCCACGAGCAGTACTTC
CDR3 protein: CSSRGTSVHEQYF

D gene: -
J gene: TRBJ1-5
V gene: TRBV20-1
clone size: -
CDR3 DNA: TGCAGTGCTAGAGATAGTCGGCATCAGCCCCAGCATTTT
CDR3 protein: CSARDSRHQPQHF

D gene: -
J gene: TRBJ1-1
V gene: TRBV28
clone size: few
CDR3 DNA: TGTGCCAGCAGTTTCGGGGGAACGAACACTGAAGCTTTCTTT
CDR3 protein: CASSFGGTNTEAFF

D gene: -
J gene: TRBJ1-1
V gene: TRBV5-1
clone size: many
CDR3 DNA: TGCGCCAGCAGCTTACTTACAAACGCTGAAGCTTTCTTT
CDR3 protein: CASSLLTNAEAFF

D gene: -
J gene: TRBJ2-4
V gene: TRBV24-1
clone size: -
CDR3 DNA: TGTGCCACCTCCGACGACCGGAAAAACATTCAGTACTTC
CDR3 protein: CATSDDRKNIQYF

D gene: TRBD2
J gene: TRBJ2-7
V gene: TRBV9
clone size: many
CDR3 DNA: TGTGCCAGCAGCGGTAGCGGGAGGGCCTACGAGCAGTACTTC
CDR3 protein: CASSGSGRAYEQYF

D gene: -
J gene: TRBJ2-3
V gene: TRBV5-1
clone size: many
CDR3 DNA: TGCGCCAGCCTTCCGGGGTATACTGGCACAGATACGCAGTATTTT
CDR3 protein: CASLPGYTGTDTQYF

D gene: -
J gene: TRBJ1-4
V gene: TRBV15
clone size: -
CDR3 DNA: TGTGCCACCAGCCCGGGGGGTGGGGGTGAAAAACTGTTTTTT
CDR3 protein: CATSPGGGGEKLFF

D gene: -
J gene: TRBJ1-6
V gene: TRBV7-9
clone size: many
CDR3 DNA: TGTGCCAGCAGCTTAAGCTATGGCCCGGATTCACCCCTCCACTTT
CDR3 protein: CASSLSYGPDSPLHF

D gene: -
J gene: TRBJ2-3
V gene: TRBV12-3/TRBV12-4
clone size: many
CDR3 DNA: TGTGCCAGCAGTCCCGTTAGCACAGATACGCAGTATTTT
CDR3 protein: CASSPVSTDTQYF

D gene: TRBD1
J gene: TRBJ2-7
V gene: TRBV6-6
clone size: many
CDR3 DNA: TGTGCCAGCAGTCGCCCGGGACAGTGGTCGTACGAGCAGTACTTC
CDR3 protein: CASSRPGQWSYEQYF

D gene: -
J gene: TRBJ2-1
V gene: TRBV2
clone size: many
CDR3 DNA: TGTGCCAGCAGTCCAAGAGGACGGGAGCACTACAATGAGCAGTTCTTC
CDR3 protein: CASSPRGREHYNEQFF

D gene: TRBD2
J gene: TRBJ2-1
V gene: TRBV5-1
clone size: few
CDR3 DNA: TGCGCCAGCAGCCCGGGACTAGCGGGAAATAACAATGAGCAGTTCTTC
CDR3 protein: CASSPGLAGNNNEQFF

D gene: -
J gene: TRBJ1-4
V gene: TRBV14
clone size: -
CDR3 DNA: TGTGCCAGCAGCCAAGTCGGAGTGGACAGATCTAATGAAAAACTGTTTTTT
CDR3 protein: CASSQVGVDRSNEKLFF

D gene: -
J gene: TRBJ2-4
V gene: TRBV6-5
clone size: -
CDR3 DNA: TGTGCCAGCAGTTACGCGGTCGGGAGCAGAGCCAAAAACATTCAGTACTTC
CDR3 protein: CASSYAVGSRAKNIQYF

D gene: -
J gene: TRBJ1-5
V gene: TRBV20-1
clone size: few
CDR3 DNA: TGCAGTGCGCCCGTGCAGATAGATCAGCCCCAGCATTTT
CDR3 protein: CSAPVQIDQPQHF